The sample holds one count of the clone carrying this TCR beta chain. The germline gives CDR1 SGHTA, CDR2 FQGTGA. This CDR3 region has 15 residues. Trimming shortened V by 2 bases and J by 3 bases, and 12 bases separated the two germline ends. The data were taken from a study of CD8+CD57+ T cells in acquired aplastic anemia. Genomic DNA, the template, was used for profiling of the TCR beta VDJ and CDR3. From the reads, TCRdb called clonotypes with MiXCR, one entry per CDR3 protein. The sample contains 300,000 or so distinct CDR3 sequences, roughly three fifths of which appear only once. Sequenced: sorted CD4+, CD8+, or CD8+CD57+ T cells (not recorded which) from PBMCs. The chain links TRBV7-3 to TRBJ2-3; D uncertain. The receptor was isolated from a human donor with severe aplastic anemia or a healthy control (not recorded which). Written as DNA, the CDR3 is TGTGCCAGCAGCTTAGTTCTCTCGGCAACAGATACGCAGTATTTT. Protein sequence: CASSLVLSATDTQYF.